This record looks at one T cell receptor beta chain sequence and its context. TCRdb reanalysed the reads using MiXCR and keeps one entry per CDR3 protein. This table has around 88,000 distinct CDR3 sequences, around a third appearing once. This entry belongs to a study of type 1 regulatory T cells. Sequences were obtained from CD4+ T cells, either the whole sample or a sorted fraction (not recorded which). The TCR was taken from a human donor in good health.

The CDR3 nucleotides are TGTGCCAGCAGCATGAGACAGGGGGCAGAGTATGGCTACACCTTC. Protein product: CASSMRQGAEYGYTF. This rearrangement joins TRBV7-2 to TRBJ1-2; 10 bases fit TRBD1. After removal of 5 bases from V and 5 bases from J, the junction contained 8 bases not matched to a gene. CDR1 is SGHTA and CDR2 is FQGNSA in the germline V gene. This CDR3 is 15 amino acids long.